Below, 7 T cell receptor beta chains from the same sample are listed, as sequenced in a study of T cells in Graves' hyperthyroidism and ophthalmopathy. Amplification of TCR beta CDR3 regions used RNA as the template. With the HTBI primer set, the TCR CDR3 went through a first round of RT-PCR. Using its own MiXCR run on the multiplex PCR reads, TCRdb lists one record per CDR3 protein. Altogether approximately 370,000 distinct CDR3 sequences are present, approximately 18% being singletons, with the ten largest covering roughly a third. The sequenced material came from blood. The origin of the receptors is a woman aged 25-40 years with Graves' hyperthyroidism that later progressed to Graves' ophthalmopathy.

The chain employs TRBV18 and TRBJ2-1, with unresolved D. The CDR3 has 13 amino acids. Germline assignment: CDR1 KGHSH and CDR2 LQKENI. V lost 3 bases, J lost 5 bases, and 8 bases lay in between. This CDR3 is CASSPPTDNEQFF. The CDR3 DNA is TGTGCCAGCTCACCTCCGACCGACAATGAGCAGTTCTTC.

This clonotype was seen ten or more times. The DNA for the CDR3 is TGTGCCAGCAGTCCCCCCGGAGGGGAGGACTATGGCTACACCTTC. Amino acid sequence: CASSPPGGEDYGYTF. The chain couples TRBV6-1 to TRBJ1-2, with D tentatively TRBD1 (5 bases). V lost 5 bases and J 3 bases, leaving 16 bases between the germline ends. This CDR3 has 15 residues. CDR1 is MNHNS, CDR2 SASEGT, per germline.

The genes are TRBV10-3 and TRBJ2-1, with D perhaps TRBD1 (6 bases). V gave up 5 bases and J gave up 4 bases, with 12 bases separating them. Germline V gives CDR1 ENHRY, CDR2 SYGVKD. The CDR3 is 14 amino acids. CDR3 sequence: CAISRDTDYNEQFF. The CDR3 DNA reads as TGTGCCATCAGTAGGGACACCGATTACAATGAGCAGTTCTTC.

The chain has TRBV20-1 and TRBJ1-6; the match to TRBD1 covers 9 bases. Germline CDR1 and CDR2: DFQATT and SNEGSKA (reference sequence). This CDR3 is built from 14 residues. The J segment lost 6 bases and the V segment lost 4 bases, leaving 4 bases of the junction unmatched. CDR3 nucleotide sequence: TGCAGTGCTACTACAGGGGGCCTTAATTCACCCCTCCACTTT. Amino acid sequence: CSATTGGLNSPLHF.

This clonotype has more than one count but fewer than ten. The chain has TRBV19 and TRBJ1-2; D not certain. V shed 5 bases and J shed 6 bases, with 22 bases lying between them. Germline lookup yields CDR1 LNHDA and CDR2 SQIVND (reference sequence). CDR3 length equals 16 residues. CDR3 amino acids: CASSPSGGFIDHGYTF. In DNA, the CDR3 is TGTGCCAGTAGTCCCTCGGGAGGGTTCATCGACCATGGCTACACCTTC.

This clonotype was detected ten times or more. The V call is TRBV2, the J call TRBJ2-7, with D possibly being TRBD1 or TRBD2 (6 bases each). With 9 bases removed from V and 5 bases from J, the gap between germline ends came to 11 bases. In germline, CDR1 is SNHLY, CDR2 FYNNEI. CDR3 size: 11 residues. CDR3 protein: CASTEGDEQYF. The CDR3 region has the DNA TGTGCCAGTACGGAGGGGGACGAGCAGTACTTC.

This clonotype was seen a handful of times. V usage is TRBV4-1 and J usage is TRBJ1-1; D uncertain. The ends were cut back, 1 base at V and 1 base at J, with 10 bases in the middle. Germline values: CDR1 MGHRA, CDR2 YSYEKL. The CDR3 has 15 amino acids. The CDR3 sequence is CASSQVGPENTEAFF. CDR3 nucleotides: TGCGCCAGCAGCCAAGTAGGTCCCGAGAACACTGAAGCTTTCTTT.